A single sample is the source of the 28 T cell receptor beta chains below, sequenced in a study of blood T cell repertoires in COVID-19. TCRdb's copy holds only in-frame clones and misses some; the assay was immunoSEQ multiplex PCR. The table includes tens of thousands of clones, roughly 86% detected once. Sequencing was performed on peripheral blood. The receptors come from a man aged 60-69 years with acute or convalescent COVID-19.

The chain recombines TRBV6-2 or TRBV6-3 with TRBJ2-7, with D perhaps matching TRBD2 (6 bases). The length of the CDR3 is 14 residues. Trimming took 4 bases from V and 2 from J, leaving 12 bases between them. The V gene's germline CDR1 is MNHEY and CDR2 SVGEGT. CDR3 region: CASSWRDGPYEQYF. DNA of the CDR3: TGTGCCAGCAGTTGGCGGGACGGACCCTACGAGCAGTACTTC.

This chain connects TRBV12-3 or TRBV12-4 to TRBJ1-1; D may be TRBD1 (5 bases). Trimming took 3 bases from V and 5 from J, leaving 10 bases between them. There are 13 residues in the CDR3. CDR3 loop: CASSFGARTEAFF. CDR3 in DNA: TGTGCCAGCAGTTTTGGGGCAAGGACTGAAGCTTTCTTT.

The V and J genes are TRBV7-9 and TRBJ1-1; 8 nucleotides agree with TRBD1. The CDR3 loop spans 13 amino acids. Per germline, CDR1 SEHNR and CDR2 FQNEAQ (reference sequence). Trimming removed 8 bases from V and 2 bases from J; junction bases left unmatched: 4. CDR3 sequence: CASLAGGNTEAFF. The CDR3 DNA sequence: TGTGCCAGCCTGGCAGGGGGCAACACTGAAGCTTTCTTT.

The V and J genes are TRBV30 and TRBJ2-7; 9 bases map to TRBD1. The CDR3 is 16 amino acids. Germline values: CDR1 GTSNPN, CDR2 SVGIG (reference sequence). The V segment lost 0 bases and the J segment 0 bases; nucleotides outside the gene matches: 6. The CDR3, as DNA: TGTGCCTGGAGTGTACCGGGACAGGGATACTCCTACGAGCAGTACTTC. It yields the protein CAWSVPGQGYSYEQYF.

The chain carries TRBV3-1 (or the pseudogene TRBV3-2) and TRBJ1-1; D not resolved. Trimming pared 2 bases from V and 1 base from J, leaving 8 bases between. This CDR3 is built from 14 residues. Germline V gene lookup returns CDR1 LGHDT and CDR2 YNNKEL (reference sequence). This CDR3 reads CASSQQAANTEAFF. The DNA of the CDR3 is TGTGCCAGCAGCCAACAAGCGGCGAACACTGAAGCTTTCTTT.

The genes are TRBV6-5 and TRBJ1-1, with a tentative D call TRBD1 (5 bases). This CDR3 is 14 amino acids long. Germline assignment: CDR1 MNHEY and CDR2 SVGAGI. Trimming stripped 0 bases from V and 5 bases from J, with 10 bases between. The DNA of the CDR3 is TGTGCCAGCAGTTACTCCGACAGCGCTACTGAAGCTTTCTTT. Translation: CASSYSDSATEAFF.

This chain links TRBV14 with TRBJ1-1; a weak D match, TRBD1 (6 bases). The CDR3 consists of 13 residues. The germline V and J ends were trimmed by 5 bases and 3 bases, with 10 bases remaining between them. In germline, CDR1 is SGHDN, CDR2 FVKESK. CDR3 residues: CASSVQGYTEAFF. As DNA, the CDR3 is TGTGCCAGCAGCGTACAGGGCTACACTGAAGCTTTCTTT.

The CDR3 nucleotides are TGTGACCCCGGGACAGGGTCCACAGATACGCAGTATTTT. Residues: CDPGTGSTDTQYF. The genes are TRBV12-2 and TRBJ2-3; the D segment call TRBD1 is taken from the table without a DNA check. TRBV12-2 has pseudogene status. CDR3 length: 13 amino acids.

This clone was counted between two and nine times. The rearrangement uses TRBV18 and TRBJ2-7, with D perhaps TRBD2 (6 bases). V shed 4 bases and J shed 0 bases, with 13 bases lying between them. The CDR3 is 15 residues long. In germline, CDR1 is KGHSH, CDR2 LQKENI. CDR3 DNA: TGTGCCAGCTCACTATTGGACGGGAGCTCCTACGAGCAGTACTTC. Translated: CASSLLDGSSYEQYF.

CDR3: CASTLHSETQYF. The CDR3 coding sequence is TGTGCCAGCACCCTTCACTCTGAGACCCAGTACTTC. The chain recombines TRBV2 with TRBJ2-5; D unresolved. The germline V gene encodes CDR1 SNHLY and CDR2 FYNNEI. Trimming stripped 7 bases from V and 5 bases from J, with 11 bases between. There are 12 residues in the CDR3.

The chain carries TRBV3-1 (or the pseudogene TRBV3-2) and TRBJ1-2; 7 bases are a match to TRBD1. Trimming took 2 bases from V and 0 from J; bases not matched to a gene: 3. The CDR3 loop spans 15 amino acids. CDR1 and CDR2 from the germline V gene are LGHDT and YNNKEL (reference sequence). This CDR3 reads CASSQRDRANYGYTF. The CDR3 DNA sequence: TGTGCCAGCAGCCAACGGGACAGAGCTAACTATGGCTACACCTTC.

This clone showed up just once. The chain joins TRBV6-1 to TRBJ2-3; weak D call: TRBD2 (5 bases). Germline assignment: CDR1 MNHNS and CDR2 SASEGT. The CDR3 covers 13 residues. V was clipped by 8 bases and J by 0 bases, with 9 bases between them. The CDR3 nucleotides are TGTGCCAGCGGCGGCGGGAGCACAGATACGCAGTATTTT. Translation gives CASGGGSTDTQYF.

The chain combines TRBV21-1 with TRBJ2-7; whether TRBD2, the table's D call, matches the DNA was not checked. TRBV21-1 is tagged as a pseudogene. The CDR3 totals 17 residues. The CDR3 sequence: CASSTSTGGRLSYEQYF. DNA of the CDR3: TGTGCCAGCAGCACGTCTACAGGCGGGAGGCTGTCTTACGAGCAGTACTTC.

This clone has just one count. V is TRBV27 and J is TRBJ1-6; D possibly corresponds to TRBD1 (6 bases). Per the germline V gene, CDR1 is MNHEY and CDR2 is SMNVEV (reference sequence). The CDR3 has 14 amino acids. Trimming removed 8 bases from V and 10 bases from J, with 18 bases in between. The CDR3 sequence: CASRRDNSGSPLHF. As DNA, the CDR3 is TGTGCCAGCCGTAGGGACAATTCGGGATCACCCCTCCACTTT.

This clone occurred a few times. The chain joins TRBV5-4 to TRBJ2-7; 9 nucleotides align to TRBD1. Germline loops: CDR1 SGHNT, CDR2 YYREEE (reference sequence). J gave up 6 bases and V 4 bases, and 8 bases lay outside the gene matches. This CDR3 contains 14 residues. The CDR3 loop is CASSLSRDRVEQYF. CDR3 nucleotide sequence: TGTGCCAGCAGCCTGTCCCGGGACAGGGTCGAGCAGTACTTC.

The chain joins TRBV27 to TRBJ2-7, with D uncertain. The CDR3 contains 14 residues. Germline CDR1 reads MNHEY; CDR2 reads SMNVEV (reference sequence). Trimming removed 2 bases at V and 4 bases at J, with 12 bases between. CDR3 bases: TGTGCCAGCAGTTTAGGAGCCAGCCGGTACGAGCAGTACTTC. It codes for CASSLGASRYEQYF.

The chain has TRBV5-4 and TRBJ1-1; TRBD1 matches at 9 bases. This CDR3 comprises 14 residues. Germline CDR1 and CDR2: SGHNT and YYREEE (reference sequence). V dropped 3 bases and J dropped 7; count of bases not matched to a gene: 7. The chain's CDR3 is CASSSIRTGDEAFF. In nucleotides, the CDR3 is TGTGCCAGCAGCTCGATACGGACAGGGGATGAAGCTTTCTTT.

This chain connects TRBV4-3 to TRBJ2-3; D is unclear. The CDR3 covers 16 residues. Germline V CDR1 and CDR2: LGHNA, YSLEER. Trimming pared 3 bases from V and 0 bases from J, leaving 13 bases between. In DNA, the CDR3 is TGCGCCAGCAGCCAGTCCCGAGGAGCGAGCACAGATACGCAGTATTTT. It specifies CASSQSRGASTDTQYF.

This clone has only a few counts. The CDR3 reads CASSLAGGGGQPQHF. CDR3 nucleotides: TGTGCCAGCAGCTTAGCGGGGGGTGGAGGACAGCCCCAGCATTTT. The chain employs TRBV7-9 and TRBJ1-5; tentative D call: TRBD1 (5 bases). Germline V gene data show CDR1 as SEHNR and CDR2 as FQNEAQ (reference sequence). The V and J ends lost 0 bases and 7 bases respectively, with 13 bases between them. The CDR3 runs to 15 residues.

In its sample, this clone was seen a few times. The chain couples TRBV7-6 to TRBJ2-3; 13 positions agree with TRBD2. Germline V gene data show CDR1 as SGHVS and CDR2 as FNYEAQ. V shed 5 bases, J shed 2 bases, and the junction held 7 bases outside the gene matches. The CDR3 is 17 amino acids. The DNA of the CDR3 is TGTGCCAGCAGCCTCCAGACTAGCGGGGGGATCACAGATACGCAGTATTTT. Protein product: CASSLQTSGGITDTQYF. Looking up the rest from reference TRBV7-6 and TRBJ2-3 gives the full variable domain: GAGVSQSPRYKVTKRGQDVALRCDPISGHVSLYWYRQALGQGPEFLTYFNYEAQQDKSGLPNDRFSAERPEGSISTLTIQRTEQRDSAMYRCASSLQTSGGITDTQYFGPGTRLTVL.

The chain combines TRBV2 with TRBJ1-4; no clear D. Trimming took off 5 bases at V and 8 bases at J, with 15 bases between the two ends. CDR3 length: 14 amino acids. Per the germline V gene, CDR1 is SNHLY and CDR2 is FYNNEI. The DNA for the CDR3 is TGTGCCAGCAGTCCCACCGGAGCCGGAGAAAAACTGTTTTTT. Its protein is CASSPTGAGEKLFF.

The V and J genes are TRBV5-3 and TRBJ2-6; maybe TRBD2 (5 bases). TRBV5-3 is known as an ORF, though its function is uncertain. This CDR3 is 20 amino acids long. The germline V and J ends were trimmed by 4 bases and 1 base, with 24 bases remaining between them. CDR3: CARSLGVLKWVYSGANVLTF. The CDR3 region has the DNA TGTGCCAGAAGCCTCGGGGTCCTGAAATGGGTTTATTCTGGGGCCAACGTCCTGACTTTC.

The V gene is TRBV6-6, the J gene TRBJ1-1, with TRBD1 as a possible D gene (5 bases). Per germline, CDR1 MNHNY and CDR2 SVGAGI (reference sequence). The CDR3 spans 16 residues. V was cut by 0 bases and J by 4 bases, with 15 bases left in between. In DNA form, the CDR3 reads TGTGCCAGCAGTTACTCGCCAGGGCGATTGAGCACTGAAGCTTTCTTT. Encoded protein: CASSYSPGRLSTEAFF.

CDR3 sequence reads: CASSQEVGNRTSGNTIYF. CDR3 nucleotide sequence: TGTGCCAGCAGCCAAGAGGTGGGCAATCGGACTTCTGGAAACACCATATATTTT. The chain uses TRBV3-1 (or the pseudogene TRBV3-2) and TRBJ1-3; no firm D call. Germline values: CDR1 LGHDT, CDR2 YNNKEL (reference sequence). The CDR3 has 18 residues. V lost 0 bases to trimming and J lost 1 base, with 16 bases between them.

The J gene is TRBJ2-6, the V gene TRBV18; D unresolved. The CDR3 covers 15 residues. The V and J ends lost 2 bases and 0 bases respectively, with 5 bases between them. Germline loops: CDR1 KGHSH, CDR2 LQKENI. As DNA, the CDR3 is TGTGCCAGCTCACCAACGGGCTCTGGGGCCAACGTCCTGACTTTC. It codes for CASSPTGSGANVLTF.

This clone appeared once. The CDR3 coding sequence is TGCGCCAGCAGCTTACAGGGGTCTGGAAACACCATATATTTT. The encoded protein is CASSLQGSGNTIYF. This chain links TRBV5-1 with TRBJ1-3; 7 bases are a match to TRBD1. J gave up 1 base and V 2 bases, and 0 bases lay outside the gene matches. CDR3 length equals 14 residues. CDR1 is SGHRS and CDR2 is YFSETQ in the germline V gene.

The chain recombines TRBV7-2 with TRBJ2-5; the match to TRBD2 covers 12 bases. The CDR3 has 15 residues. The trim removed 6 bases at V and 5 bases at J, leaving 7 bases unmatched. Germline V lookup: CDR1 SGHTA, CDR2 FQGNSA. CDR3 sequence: CASRRPSGRGETQYF. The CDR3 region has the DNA TGTGCCAGCAGGCGTCCTAGCGGGAGGGGGGAGACCCAGTACTTC.

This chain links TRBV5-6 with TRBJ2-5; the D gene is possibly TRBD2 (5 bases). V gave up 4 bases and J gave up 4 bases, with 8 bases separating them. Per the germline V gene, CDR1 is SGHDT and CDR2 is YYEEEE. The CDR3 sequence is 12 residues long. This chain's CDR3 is CASSPEGETQYF. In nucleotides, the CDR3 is TGTGCCAGCAGCCCAGAGGGAGAGACCCAGTACTTC.